This passage covers 12 T cell receptor beta chains from one sample sequenced in a study of cytomegalovirus exposure and HLA in healthy donors (dated by TCRdb to about 2017). Libraries were made using the immunoSEQ multiplex PCR assay. A mixture of 60 forward primers for TCR Vbeta segments and 13 reverse primers for TCR Jbeta segments was used in the multiplex PCR. TCRdb holds this immuneACCESS table with in-frame rearrangements only. Some clones are missing; in checked studies, unresolved V genes explain under half, and the rest has no known cause. In this sample the table shows 200,000 to 250,000 clones, approximately 68% of which occur a single time. The ten largest account for 1.8% of the sample. The sample was PBMCs. Every receptor here comes from a woman aged 25 to 45 in good health and CMV-seronegative.

CDR3 sequence: CASSPSGGFYEQYF. CDR3 in DNA: TGCGCCAGCAGCCCCAGCGGGGGGTTTTACGAGCAGTACTTC. The gene calls are TRBV10-1 and TRBJ2-7; TRBD2 matches 9 bases. CDR1 is WNHNN and CDR2 is SYGVQD in the germline V gene (reference sequence). CDR3 length: 14 amino acids. Trimming took 6 bases from V and 4 from J; bases not matched to a gene: 7.

The rearrangement joins TRBV6-6 to TRBJ2-7; D is possibly TRBD1 (5 bases). Germline V gene sequence: CDR1 MNHNY, CDR2 SVGAGI (reference sequence). Trimming took 2 bases from V and 6 from J, leaving 20 bases between them. The CDR3 is 16 amino acids. The CDR3 loop reads CASSYGARATSGEQYF. The CDR3 DNA sequence: TGTGCCAGCAGTTACGGGGCCAGGGCCACTTCTGGCGAGCAGTACTTC.

The genes are TRBV30 and TRBJ1-5; maybe TRBD1 (6 bases). The closer fit of TRBJ2-3 to the DNA end suggests the J call may be wrong. Germline assignment: CDR1 GTSNPN and CDR2 SVGIG (reference sequence). The CDR3 spans 13 residues. CDR3 sequence (DNA): TGTGCCTGGGAGACAGGATTGGATCAGCCCCAGTATTTT. This encodes CAWETGLDQPQYF.

The chain has TRBV11-2 and TRBJ1-1; 7 bases are a match to TRBD1. The CDR3 runs 15 residues. After removal of 5 bases from V and 3 bases from J, the junction contained 9 bases not matched to a gene. CDR1 is SGHAT and CDR2 is FQNNGV in the germline V gene. The CDR3 coding sequence is TGTGCCAGCAGCCTTTTAGGGGGCGCGGACACTGAAGCTTTCTTT. This codes for CASSLLGGADTEAFF.

This chain links TRBV6-6 with TRBJ2-7; 8 nucleotides agree with TRBD1. The CDR3 runs 14 residues. Germline assignment: CDR1 MNHNY and CDR2 SVGAGI (reference sequence). Trimming took 3 bases from V and 4 from J; bases not matched to a gene: 5. CDR3 coding DNA: TGTGCCAGCAGTTATATCCAGGGGGCGTACGAGCAGTACTTC. Amino acid sequence: CASSYIQGAYEQYF.

This clone has more than one count but fewer than ten. V is TRBV30 and J is TRBJ2-5, with 8 bases matching TRBD1. The end of the DNA fits TRBJ2-7 better, so the J call may be wrong. CDR3 size: 14 residues. CDR1 GTSNPN and CDR2 SVGIG come from the germline V gene (reference sequence). Here the CDR3 reads CAWSRGQGSYEQYF. The CDR3 nucleotides are TGTGCCTGGAGTCGTGGACAGGGATCTTACGAGCAGTACTTC.

This clone has only one observation. This sample also contains other DNA sequences that code for the same CDR3. The chain couples TRBV19 to TRBJ1-6, with 8 bases matching TRBD1. Losses at the gene ends were 4 bases for V and 5 bases for J; bases not matched to a gene: 4. There are 15 residues in the CDR3. Germline CDR1 LNHDA, CDR2 SQIVND (reference sequence). The CDR3 sequence: CASSRTGPDNSPLHF. DNA for the CDR3: TGTGCCAGTAGTAGGACAGGGCCCGATAATTCACCCCTCCACTTT.

The CDR3 loop is CASSAFGLAGDTQYF. CDR3 bases: TGTGCCAGCAGTGCTTTCGGACTAGCGGGAGATACGCAGTATTTT. This chain uses TRBV6-4 with TRBJ2-3, with 11 bases matching TRBD2. CDR1 is MRHNA, CDR2 SNTAGT, per germline. The J segment lost 5 bases and the V segment lost 4 bases, leaving 5 bases of the junction unmatched. This CDR3 is built from 15 residues.

The chain uses TRBV25-1 and TRBJ1-2; TRBD1 is a possible D gene (5 bases). CDR1 and CDR2 from the germline V gene are MGHDK and SYGVNS. This CDR3 spans 14 amino acids. Trimming left V 3 bases short and J 0 bases short, with 8 bases between. The CDR3: CASSEGLANYGYTF. In DNA, the CDR3 is TGTGCCAGCAGTGAGGGGCTAGCTAACTATGGCTACACCTTC.

The V gene is TRBV6-1, the J gene TRBJ2-7; tentative D call: TRBD1 (5 bases). V was clipped by 10 bases and J by 5 bases, with 15 bases between them. The germline V gene encodes CDR1 MNHNS and CDR2 SASEGT. This CDR3 contains 12 residues. CDR3 sequence: CATSRGSDEQYF. For the CDR3, the DNA is TGTGCCACCTCTAGGGGTAGTGACGAGCAGTACTTC.

The V call is TRBV6-5, the J call TRBJ2-2, with D hard to call. Looked up from germline, CDR1 is MNHEY and CDR2 is SVGAGI. This CDR3 is 15 amino acids long. Trimming removed 4 bases at V and 1 base at J, with 10 bases between. CDR3 amino acids: CASSSLRMNTGELFF. The CDR3 DNA reads TGTGCCAGCAGTTCTTTGCGAATGAACACCGGGGAGCTGTTTTTT.

This chain joins TRBV4-2 and TRBJ1-4; D is uncertain. Germline-derived CDR1 and CDR2 are LGHNA and YNFKEQ. CDR3 length: 16 residues. Trimming took off 0 bases at V and 2 bases at J, with 10 bases between the two ends. CDR3 nucleotides: TGTGCCAGCAGCCAAGAATCCGGGAGGACTAATGAAAAACTGTTTTTT. Translated: CASSQESGRTNEKLFF.